The rows below give T cell receptor beta chains drawn from one sample of a study of CD8+ T cells in alopecia areata. The protocol was immunoSEQ multiplex PCR, while the TCRdb copy is restricted to in-frame clones and leaves out a portion. The repertoire has about 120,000 clones, about 59% of them found once; the top ten carry approximately 12%. The starting material was CD8+ T cells sorted from blood, obtained at week 24, from a patient treated with tofacitinib. Receptors were obtained from a human donor with alopecia areata. Each CDR3 is given with its conserved first and last residue. Each record gives: D gene, J gene, V gene, clone size, CDR3 length, CDR3 protein, CDR3 DNA. The D gene is left open where the match is weak. The size field is filled for only some rows; it gives once, few, many or a size class.

D gene: NA; J gene: TRBJ2-5; V gene: TRBV13; clone size: few; CDR3 length: 16; CDR3 protein: CASSLGLGGAQETQYF; CDR3 DNA: TGTGCCAGCAGCTTAGGCCTCGGCGGAGCTCAAGAGACCCAGTACTTC
D gene: NA; J gene: TRBJ2-1; V gene: TRBV14; clone size: NA; CDR3 length: 14; CDR3 protein: CASSQDWEVNEQFF; CDR3 DNA: TGTGCCAGCAGCCAAGACTGGGAGGTCAATGAGCAGTTCTTC
D gene: NA; J gene: TRBJ2-5; V gene: TRBV19; clone size: NA; CDR3 length: 13; CDR3 protein: CASSEDYQETQYF; CDR3 DNA: TGTGCCAGTAGTGAGGACTACCAAGAGACCCAGTACTTC
D gene: TRBD2; J gene: TRBJ2-7; V gene: TRBV29-1; clone size: NA; CDR3 length: 15; CDR3 protein: CSVVFISGGSYEQYF; CDR3 DNA: TGCAGCGTTGTATTTATTAGCGGGGGATCCTACGAGCAGTACTTC
D gene: NA; J gene: TRBJ2-2; V gene: TRBV25-1; clone size: NA; CDR3 length: 16; CDR3 protein: CASTRGGRTNTGELFF; CDR3 DNA: TGTGCCAGCACCCGAGGTGGCAGGACCAACACCGGGGAGCTGTTTTTT
D gene: NA; J gene: TRBJ2-2; V gene: TRBV29-1; clone size: NA; CDR3 length: 13; CDR3 protein: CSVPDQNTGELFF; CDR3 DNA: TGCAGCGTTCCAGACCAGAACACCGGGGAGCTGTTTTTT
D gene: NA; J gene: TRBJ2-3; V gene: TRBV25-1; clone size: NA; CDR3 length: 13; CDR3 protein: CASSLTDTDTQYF; CDR3 DNA: TGTGCCAGCAGTCTGACAGACACAGATACGCAGTATTTT
D gene: NA; J gene: TRBJ1-1; V gene: TRBV20-1; clone size: NA; CDR3 length: 8; CDR3 protein: CSAPGAFF; CDR3 DNA: TGCAGTGCTCCTGGAGCTTTCTTT
D gene: TRBD1; J gene: TRBJ1-2; V gene: TRBV6-5; clone size: few; CDR3 length: 15; CDR3 protein: CASSSRQGESYGYTF; CDR3 DNA: TGTGCCAGCAGTTCCAGACAGGGGGAGAGCTATGGCTACACCTTC
D gene: TRBD2; J gene: TRBJ2-1; V gene: TRBV15; clone size: NA; CDR3 length: 15; CDR3 protein: CASGLAGVLGNEQFF; CDR3 DNA: TGTGCCTCCGGACTAGCGGGGGTGCTAGGGAATGAGCAGTTCTTC
D gene: NA; J gene: TRBJ1-2; V gene: TRBV27; clone size: NA; CDR3 length: 14; CDR3 protein: CASSLSFKGPGYTF; CDR3 DNA: TGTGCCAGCAGTTTATCGTTCAAGGGTCCTGGCTACACCTTC
D gene: NA; J gene: TRBJ2-5; V gene: TRBV7-9; clone size: NA; CDR3 length: 12; CDR3 protein: CASRGPEETQYF; CDR3 DNA: TGTGCCAGCAGGGGGCCAGAAGAGACCCAGTACTTC
D gene: TRBD1; J gene: TRBJ1-6; V gene: TRBV7-9; clone size: few; CDR3 length: 16; CDR3 protein: CASSLASAGGNSPLHF; CDR3 DNA: TGTGCCAGCAGCTTGGCCTCTGCAGGGGGGAATTCACCCCTCCACTTT
D gene: NA; J gene: TRBJ2-5; V gene: TRBV5-6; clone size: NA; CDR3 length: 16; CDR3 protein: CASSFLFSNERETQYF; CDR3 DNA: TGTGCCAGCAGCTTCCTCTTCTCCAACGAAAGGGAGACCCAGTACTTC
D gene: NA; J gene: TRBJ2-7; V gene: TRBV4-3; clone size: NA; CDR3 length: 15; CDR3 protein: CASSQDTAGTYEQYF; CDR3 DNA: TGCGCCAGCAGCCAAGACACAGCAGGCACCTACGAGCAGTACTTC
D gene: NA; J gene: TRBJ2-6; V gene: TRBV29-1; clone size: few; CDR3 length: 18; CDR3 protein: CSVGGPGRNLAGANVLTF; CDR3 DNA: TGCAGCGTTGGGGGACCGGGCCGAAATTTAGCAGGGGCCAACGTCCTGACTTTC
D gene: NA; J gene: TRBJ1-2; V gene: TRBV27; clone size: few; CDR3 length: 15; CDR3 protein: CASSPRRGLGYGYTF; CDR3 DNA: TGTGCCAGCAGTCCGCGCAGGGGATTGGGCTATGGCTACACCTTC
D gene: NA; J gene: TRBJ2-3; V gene: TRBV27; clone size: NA; CDR3 length: 16; CDR3 protein: CASSLSPDISTDTQYF; CDR3 DNA: TGTGCCAGCAGTTTATCCCCGGACATTAGCACAGATACGCAGTATTTT
D gene: TRBD1; J gene: TRBJ1-2; V gene: TRBV5-1; clone size: NA; CDR3 length: 14; CDR3 protein: CASRKTGAVDGYTF; CDR3 DNA: TGCGCCAGCAGGAAGACAGGGGCGGTGGATGGCTACACCTTC
D gene: NA; J gene: TRBJ2-2; V gene: TRBV10-3; clone size: NA; CDR3 length: 16; CDR3 protein: CAISPTLGPSTGELFF; CDR3 DNA: TGTGCCATCAGCCCTACCCTTGGGCCAAGCACCGGGGAGCTGTTTTTT
D gene: NA; J gene: TRBJ2-2; V gene: TRBV7-6; clone size: NA; CDR3 length: 15; CDR3 protein: CASSLSPAGVGELFF; CDR3 DNA: TGTGCCAGCAGCTTATCCCCCGCAGGGGTCGGGGAGCTGTTTTTT
D gene: NA; J gene: TRBJ2-5; V gene: TRBV29-1; clone size: few; CDR3 length: 14; CDR3 protein: CSVDLHDDQETQYF; CDR3 DNA: TGCAGCGTTGATTTACATGACGACCAAGAGACCCAGTACTTC
D gene: NA; J gene: TRBJ2-3; V gene: TRBV7-6; clone size: NA; CDR3 length: 16; CDR3 protein: CASSLEQGVVTDTQYF; CDR3 DNA: TGTGCCAGCAGCTTAGAACAAGGCGTAGTCACAGATACGCAGTATTTT
D gene: NA; J gene: TRBJ1-2; V gene: TRBV15; clone size: NA; CDR3 length: 13; CDR3 protein: CATSEGRDYGYTF; CDR3 DNA: TGTGCCACCAGCGAGGGGCGGGACTATGGCTACACCTTC
D gene: NA; J gene: TRBJ1-3; V gene: TRBV6-1; clone size: NA; CDR3 length: 21; CDR3 protein: CASSEAPGPRGLNRSGNTIYF; CDR3 DNA: TGTGCCAGCAGTGAAGCCCCGGGACCGCGGGGCCTTAACCGCTCTGGAAACACCATATATTTT
D gene: NA; J gene: TRBJ2-1; V gene: TRBV10-3; clone size: NA; CDR3 length: 16; CDR3 protein: CAISESRGSSYNEQFF; CDR3 DNA: TGTGCCATCAGTGAGTCTAGGGGAAGCTCCTACAATGAGCAGTTCTTC
D gene: NA; J gene: TRBJ1-1; V gene: TRBV30; clone size: NA; CDR3 length: 14; CDR3 protein: CAWTQGRLNTEAFF; CDR3 DNA: TGTGCCTGGACCCAAGGGCGGTTGAACACTGAAGCTTTCTTT
D gene: NA; J gene: TRBJ1-2; V gene: TRBV5-4; clone size: once; CDR3 length: 14; CDR3 protein: CASSEGGGFGGYTF; CDR3 DNA: TGTGCCAGCAGCGAGGGGGGTGGATTTGGTGGCTACACCTTC
D gene: NA; J gene: TRBJ2-7; V gene: TRBV27; clone size: NA; CDR3 length: 12; CDR3 protein: CASSPGGAHLDF; CDR3 DNA: TGTGCCAGCAGTCCAGGGGGGGCGCATTTGGACTTC
D gene: NA; J gene: TRBJ2-2; V gene: TRBV11-1; clone size: NA; CDR3 length: 14; CDR3 protein: CASSLRASAGELFF; CDR3 DNA: TGTGCCAGCAGCTTACGGGCGAGCGCCGGGGAGCTGTTTTTT
D gene: NA; J gene: TRBJ2-2; V gene: TRBV5-1; clone size: NA; CDR3 length: 14; CDR3 protein: CASSSALVIGELFF; CDR3 DNA: TGCGCCAGCAGCTCGGCACTAGTTATCGGGGAGCTGTTTTTT
D gene: NA; J gene: TRBJ2-7; V gene: TRBV5-1; clone size: NA; CDR3 length: 13; CDR3 protein: CASRVGGTYEQYF; CDR3 DNA: TGCGCCAGCAGAGTAGGGGGAACGTACGAGCAGTACTTC
D gene: NA; J gene: TRBJ1-5; V gene: TRBV5-6; clone size: NA; CDR3 length: 15; CDR3 protein: CASSLGDASNQPQHF; CDR3 DNA: TGTGCCAGCAGCTTAGGGGACGCGAGCAATCAGCCCCAGCATTTT
D gene: NA; J gene: TRBJ2-7; V gene: TRBV5-1; clone size: few; CDR3 length: 13; CDR3 protein: CASSVGTGYEQYF; CDR3 DNA: TGCGCCAGCAGCGTGGGGACGGGCTACGAGCAGTACTTC
D gene: NA; J gene: TRBJ2-5; V gene: TRBV27; clone size: once; CDR3 length: 11; CDR3 protein: CASSSGLLEYF; CDR3 DNA: TGTGCCAGCAGTTCGGGTCTTTTAGAGTACTTC
D gene: NA; J gene: TRBJ2-7; V gene: TRBV30; clone size: NA; CDR3 length: 12; CDR3 protein: CAWSVLGYEQYF; CDR3 DNA: TGTGCCTGGAGTGTACTCGGCTACGAGCAGTACTTC
D gene: NA; J gene: TRBJ1-6; V gene: TRBV13; clone size: NA; CDR3 length: 18; CDR3 protein: CASSLSAWTDTYNSPLHF; CDR3 DNA: TGTGCCAGCAGCTTAAGCGCTTGGACAGACACCTATAATTCACCCCTCCACTTT
D gene: TRBD1; J gene: TRBJ1-5; V gene: TRBV27; clone size: NA; CDR3 length: 16; CDR3 protein: CASSLLGQGGNQPQHF; CDR3 DNA: TGTGCCAGCAGTCTCTTGGGACAGGGAGGCAATCAGCCCCAGCATTTT
D gene: NA; J gene: TRBJ1-1; V gene: TRBV27; clone size: NA; CDR3 length: 13; CDR3 protein: CASSLQSGLEAFF; CDR3 DNA: TGTGCCAGCAGTTTACAGTCAGGCCTTGAAGCTTTCTTT
D gene: NA; J gene: TRBJ1-5; V gene: TRBV27; clone size: NA; CDR3 length: 13; CDR3 protein: CASSLWRDQPQHF; CDR3 DNA: TGTGCCAGCAGTTTGTGGAGGGATCAGCCCCAGCATTTT
D gene: NA; J gene: TRBJ1-5; V gene: TRBV13; clone size: few; CDR3 length: 12; CDR3 protein: CASSFGEQPQHF; CDR3 DNA: TGTGCCAGCAGCTTCGGGGAACAGCCCCAGCATTTT
D gene: TRBD1; J gene: TRBJ2-7; V gene: TRBV6-5; clone size: NA; CDR3 length: 14; CDR3 protein: CASSYYRDSYEQYF; CDR3 DNA: TGTGCCAGCAGTTACTACCGGGACAGCTACGAGCAGTACTTC
D gene: NA; J gene: TRBJ2-5; V gene: TRBV6-4; clone size: few; CDR3 length: 15; CDR3 protein: CASSAPPTGEETQYF; CDR3 DNA: TGTGCCAGCAGTGCCCCCCCCACTGGAGAAGAGACCCAGTACTTC
D gene: TRBD1; J gene: TRBJ2-7; V gene: TRBV6-6; clone size: NA; CDR3 length: 15; CDR3 protein: CASSYSGTGGYEQYF; CDR3 DNA: TGTGCCAGCAGTTACTCCGGGACAGGGGGCTACGAGCAGTACTTC
D gene: NA; J gene: TRBJ1-2; V gene: TRBV29-1; clone size: few; CDR3 length: 12; CDR3 protein: CSVGSGAYGYTF; CDR3 DNA: TGCAGCGTTGGGTCAGGGGCATATGGCTACACCTTC
D gene: NA; J gene: TRBJ1-1; V gene: TRBV13; clone size: few; CDR3 length: 9; CDR3 protein: CASSLPAFF; CDR3 DNA: TGTGCCAGCAGCTTGCCTGCTTTCTTT
D gene: TRBD2; J gene: TRBJ2-3; V gene: TRBV6-6; clone size: NA; CDR3 length: 15; CDR3 protein: CASGATGGRADTQYF; CDR3 DNA: TGTGCCAGCGGCGCCACGGGGGGTCGGGCAGATACGCAGTATTTT
D gene: TRBD1; J gene: TRBJ1-2; V gene: TRBV2; clone size: NA; CDR3 length: 15; CDR3 protein: CASSGSGQPTMATTF; CDR3 DNA: TGTGCCAGCAGCGGCTCGGGACAGCCTACCATGGCTACCACCTTC
D gene: NA; J gene: TRBJ2-6; V gene: TRBV4-3; clone size: few; CDR3 length: 18; CDR3 protein: CASSQDGHILSGANVLTF; CDR3 DNA: TGCGCCAGCAGCCAAGATGGGCACATCCTCTCTGGGGCCAACGTCCTGACTTTC
D gene: NA; J gene: TRBJ2-5; V gene: TRBV18; clone size: NA; CDR3 length: 15; CDR3 protein: CASSPPAEAQETQYF; CDR3 DNA: TGTGCCAGCTCACCCCCCGCCGAGGCACAAGAGACCCAGTACTTC
D gene: NA; J gene: TRBJ2-5; V gene: TRBV30; clone size: NA; CDR3 length: 13; CDR3 protein: CAWSVRRRETQYF; CDR3 DNA: TGTGCCTGGAGTGTAAGGAGGCGAGAGACCCAGTACTTC
D gene: NA; J gene: TRBJ2-5; V gene: TRBV9; clone size: NA; CDR3 length: 13; CDR3 protein: CASSVEGQETQYF; CDR3 DNA: TGTGCCAGCAGCGTAGAAGGTCAAGAGACCCAGTACTTC
D gene: NA; J gene: TRBJ1-5; V gene: TRBV4-3; clone size: NA; CDR3 length: 14; CDR3 protein: CASSRGTRNQPQHF; CDR3 DNA: TGCGCCAGCAGCCGAGGAACCCGCAATCAGCCCCAGCATTTT
D gene: NA; J gene: TRBJ1-1; V gene: TRBV29-1; clone size: NA; CDR3 length: 13; CDR3 protein: CSVVIRGDTEAFF; CDR3 DNA: TGCAGCGTTGTAATTCGGGGTGACACTGAAGCTTTCTTT
D gene: NA; J gene: TRBJ1-2; V gene: TRBV7-4; clone size: NA; CDR3 length: 15; CDR3 protein: CASSDLIKGSYGYTF; CDR3 DNA: TGTGCCAGCAGCGACTTGATTAAGGGGAGCTATGGCTACACCTTC
D gene: NA; J gene: TRBJ1-5; V gene: TRBV19; clone size: NA; CDR3 length: 14; CDR3 protein: CASSIRDTNQPQHF; CDR3 DNA: TGTGCCAGTAGTATAAGGGACACCAATCAGCCCCAGCATTTT